Detailed here is one T cell receptor beta chain. What it binds is unknown. One base away lies a much larger clone, so this may be a sequencing read error. A minimum of 6 micrograms of total RNA was extracted per sample. CDR3 length: 11 residues. Together with a sample-barcoded 5' primer, a J-beta primer mix was included in a second PCR lasting about 7 to 11 cycles. TCRdb reprocessed the 5' RACE reads with MiXCR, giving one entry per CDR3 protein. In the table there are some 760,000 distinct CDR3 sequences, roughly 25% of which are singletons. The sample originates from a study of blood T cells in healthy people across ages. Study-wide points: Roughly linear declines in TCR beta diversity per million T cells occurred with age.

These data also formed part of another study, on T cells of mothers and their children. From that paper: There were over 10 million TCR beta CDR3 reads from each mother and about 3 million from each child.

The clonotype was recovered from a boy between 10 and 17 years old in good health. The sequenced sample consisted of blood. This chain joins TRBV12-3 or TRBV12-4 and TRBJ2-3; D remains unclear. CDR3 nucleotides: TGTGCCGGCAGCTCTCTAGATACGCAGTATTTT. Translation gives CAGSSLDTQYF.